Described below is a single T cell receptor (beta chain) sequence and its context. The protocol was immunoSEQ multiplex PCR, while the TCRdb copy is restricted to in-frame clones and leaves out a portion. The table lists approximately 100,000 clones, about 91% of them singletons. This sample stems from a study of control samples from healthy donors and cancer patients. The CDR3 sequence is 13 residues long. Germline values: CDR1 MDHEN, CDR2 SYDVKM. Trimming left V 9 bases short and J 8 bases short, with 17 bases between. The V call is TRBV28, the J call TRBJ2-4, with D maybe TRBD2 (6 bases). The sequence was collected from a man under 40 in good health. Material: blood. CDR3 residues: CASQDSSGDIQYF. For the CDR3, the DNA is TGTGCCAGTCAAGACAGTTCGGGGGACATTCAGTACTTC.